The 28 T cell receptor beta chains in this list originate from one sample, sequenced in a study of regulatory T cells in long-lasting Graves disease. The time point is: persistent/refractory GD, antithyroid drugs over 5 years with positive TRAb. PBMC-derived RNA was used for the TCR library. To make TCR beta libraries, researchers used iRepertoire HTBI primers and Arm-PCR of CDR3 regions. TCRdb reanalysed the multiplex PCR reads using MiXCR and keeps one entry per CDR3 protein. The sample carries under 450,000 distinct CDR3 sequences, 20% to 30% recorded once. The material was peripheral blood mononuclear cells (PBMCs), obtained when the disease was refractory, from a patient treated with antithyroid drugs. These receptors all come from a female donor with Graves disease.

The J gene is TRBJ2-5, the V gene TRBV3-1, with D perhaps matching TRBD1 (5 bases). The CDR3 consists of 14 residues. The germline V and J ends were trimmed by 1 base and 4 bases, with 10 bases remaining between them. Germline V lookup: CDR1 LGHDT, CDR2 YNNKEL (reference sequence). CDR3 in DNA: TGTGCCAGCAGCCAAGGGGGCTTGGTAGAGACCCAGTACTTC. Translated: CASSQGGLVETQYF.

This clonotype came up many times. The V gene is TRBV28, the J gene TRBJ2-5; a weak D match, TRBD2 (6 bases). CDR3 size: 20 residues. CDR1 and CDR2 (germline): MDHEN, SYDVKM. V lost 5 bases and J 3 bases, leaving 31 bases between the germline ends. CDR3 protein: CASSLPEVRERGVHEETQYF. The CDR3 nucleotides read TGTGCCAGCAGTCTCCCAGAAGTACGGGAGAGGGGTGTACATGAAGAGACCCAGTACTTC.

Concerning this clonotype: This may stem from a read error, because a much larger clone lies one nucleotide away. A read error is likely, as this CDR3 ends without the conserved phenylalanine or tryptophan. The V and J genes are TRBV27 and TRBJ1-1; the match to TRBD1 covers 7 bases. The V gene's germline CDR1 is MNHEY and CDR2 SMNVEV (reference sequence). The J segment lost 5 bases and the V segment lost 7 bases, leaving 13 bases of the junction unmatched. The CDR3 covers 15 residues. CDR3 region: CASIDRTGAPTEAFS. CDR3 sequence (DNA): TGTGCCAGCATCGACAGAACAGGGGCGCCGACTGAAGCTTTCTCT.

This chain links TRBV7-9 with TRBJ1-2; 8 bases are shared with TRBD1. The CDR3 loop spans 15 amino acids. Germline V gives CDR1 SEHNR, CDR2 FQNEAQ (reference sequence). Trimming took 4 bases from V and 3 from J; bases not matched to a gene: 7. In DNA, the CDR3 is TGTGCCAGCAGCTATCCGGACAGGGAAGACTATGGCTACACCTTC. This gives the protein CASSYPDREDYGYTF.

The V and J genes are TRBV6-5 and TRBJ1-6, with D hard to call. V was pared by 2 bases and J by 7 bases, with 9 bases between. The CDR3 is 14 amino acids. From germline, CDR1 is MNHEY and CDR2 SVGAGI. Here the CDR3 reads CASSYDLPNSPLHF. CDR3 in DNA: TGTGCCAGCAGTTACGACCTCCCGAATTCACCCCTCCACTTT.

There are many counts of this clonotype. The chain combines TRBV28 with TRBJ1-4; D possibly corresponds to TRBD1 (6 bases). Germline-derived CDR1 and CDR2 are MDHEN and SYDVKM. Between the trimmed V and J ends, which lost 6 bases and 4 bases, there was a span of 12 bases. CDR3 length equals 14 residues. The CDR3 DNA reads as TGTGCCAGCAGACCCGGGACACTTAATGAAAAACTGTTTTTT. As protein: CASRPGTLNEKLFF.

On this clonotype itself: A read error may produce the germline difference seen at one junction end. The chain's CDR3 is CVSSLSPSSTDTQYF. The CDR3 bases are TGTGTCAGCAGCTTGAGTCCCTCTAGCACAGATACGCAGTATTTT. The chain carries TRBV5-6 and TRBJ2-3; D unclear. The CDR3 has 15 residues. CDR1 is SGHDT and CDR2 is YYEEEE in the germline V gene.

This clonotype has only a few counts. In DNA form, the CDR3 reads TGTGCCAGCAGGGCTCTAGCGCGTAGCACCGGGGAGCTGTTTTTT. This gives the protein CASRALARSTGELFF. The V gene is TRBV6-1, the J gene TRBJ2-2; a weak D match, TRBD2 (6 bases). Trimming pared 6 bases from V and 4 bases from J, leaving 15 bases between. The CDR3 loop spans 15 amino acids. Per the germline V gene, CDR1 is MNHNS and CDR2 is SASEGT.

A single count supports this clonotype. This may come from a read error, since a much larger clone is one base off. CDR3 sequence: CAISESGSYEQYF. The CDR3 nucleotides are TGTGCCATCAGTGAGTCGGGCAGTTACGAGCAGTACTTC. The J gene is TRBJ2-7, the V gene TRBV10-3; D unresolved. Germline lookup yields CDR1 ENHRY and CDR2 SYGVKD. The CDR3 contains 13 residues. V dropped 0 bases and J dropped 4 bases, with 7 bases sitting between them.

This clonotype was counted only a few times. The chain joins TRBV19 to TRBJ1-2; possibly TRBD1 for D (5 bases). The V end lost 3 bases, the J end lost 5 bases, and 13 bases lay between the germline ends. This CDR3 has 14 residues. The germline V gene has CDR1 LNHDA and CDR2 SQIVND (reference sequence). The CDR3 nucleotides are TGTGCCAGTAGTATCGCTCAGGGAAGGTATGGCTACACCTTC. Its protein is CASSIAQGRYGYTF.

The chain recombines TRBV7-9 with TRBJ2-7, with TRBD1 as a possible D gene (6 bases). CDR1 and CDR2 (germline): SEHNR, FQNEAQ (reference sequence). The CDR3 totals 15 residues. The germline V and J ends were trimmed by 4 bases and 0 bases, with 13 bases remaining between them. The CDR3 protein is CASSSGQLGSYEQYF. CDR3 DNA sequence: TGTGCCAGCAGCTCAGGACAGTTGGGCTCCTACGAGCAGTACTTC.

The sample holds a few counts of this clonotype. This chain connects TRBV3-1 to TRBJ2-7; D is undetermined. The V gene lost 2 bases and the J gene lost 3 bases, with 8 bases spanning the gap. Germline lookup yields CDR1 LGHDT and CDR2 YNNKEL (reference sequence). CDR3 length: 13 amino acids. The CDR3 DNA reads TGTGCCAGCAGCCAATCTGCCCTCTACGAGCAGTACTTC. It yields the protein CASSQSALYEQYF.

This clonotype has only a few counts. The CDR3 spells CASSPRSLGVNSYEQYF. The CDR3 DNA reads as TGTGCCAGCAGCCCCAGGAGTTTAGGGGTTAATTCGTACGAGCAGTACTTC. The chain uses TRBV7-2 and TRBJ2-7, with D maybe TRBD1 (5 bases). The CDR3 has 17 amino acids. Trimming took 5 bases from V and 4 from J, leaving 24 bases between them. CDR1 and CDR2 from the germline V gene are SGHTA and FQGNSA.

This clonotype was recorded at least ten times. The CDR3, as DNA: TGCAGTGCTAGGACGACTAGCGGGAGGGTCCACGAGCAGTACTTC. Encoded protein: CSARTTSGRVHEQYF. The chain has TRBV20-1 and TRBJ2-7, with 14 nucleotides matching TRBD2. The germline V gene has CDR1 DFQATT and CDR2 SNEGSKA (reference sequence). J lost 5 bases, V lost 3 bases, and 6 bases had no gene match. This CDR3 region has 15 residues.

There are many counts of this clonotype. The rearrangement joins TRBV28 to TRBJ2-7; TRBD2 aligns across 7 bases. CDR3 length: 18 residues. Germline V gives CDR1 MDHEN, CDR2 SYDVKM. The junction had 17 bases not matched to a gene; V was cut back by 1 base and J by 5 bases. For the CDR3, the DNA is TGTGCCAGCAGTTTATTCGCGGGAGCCAACCGCATCTTCCACGAGCAGTACTTC. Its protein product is CASSLFAGANRIFHEQYF.

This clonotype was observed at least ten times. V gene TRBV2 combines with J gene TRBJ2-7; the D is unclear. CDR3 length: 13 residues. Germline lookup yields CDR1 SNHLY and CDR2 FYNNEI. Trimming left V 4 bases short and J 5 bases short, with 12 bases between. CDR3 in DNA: TGTGCCAGCAGTGGTTGGGCTCCAAACGAGCAGTACTTC. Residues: CASSGWAPNEQYF.

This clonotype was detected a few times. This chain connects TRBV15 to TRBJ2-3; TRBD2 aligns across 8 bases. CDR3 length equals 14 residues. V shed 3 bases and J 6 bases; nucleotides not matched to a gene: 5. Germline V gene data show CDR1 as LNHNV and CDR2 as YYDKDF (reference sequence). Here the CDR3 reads CATSSGTSVDTQYF. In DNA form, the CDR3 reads TGTGCCACCAGCAGCGGGACTAGTGTCGATACGCAGTATTTT.

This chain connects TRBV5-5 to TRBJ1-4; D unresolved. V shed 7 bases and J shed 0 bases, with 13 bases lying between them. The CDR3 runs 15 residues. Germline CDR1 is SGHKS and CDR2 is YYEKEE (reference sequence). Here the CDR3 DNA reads TGTGCCAGCTGCCGACGACCGACAACTAATGAAAAACTGTTTTTT. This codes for CASCRRPTTNEKLFF.

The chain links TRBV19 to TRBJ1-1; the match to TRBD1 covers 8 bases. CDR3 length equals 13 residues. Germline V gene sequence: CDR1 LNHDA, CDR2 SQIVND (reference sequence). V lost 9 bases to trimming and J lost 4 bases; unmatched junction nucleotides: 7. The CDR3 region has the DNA TGTGCCAGCGGACAGGGAAGGCGCACTGAAGCTTTCTTT. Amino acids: CASGQGRRTEAFF.

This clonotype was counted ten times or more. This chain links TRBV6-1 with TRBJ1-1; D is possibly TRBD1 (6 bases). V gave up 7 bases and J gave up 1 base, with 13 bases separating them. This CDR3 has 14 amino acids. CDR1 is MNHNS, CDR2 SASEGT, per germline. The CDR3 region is CASTTDRRNTEAFF. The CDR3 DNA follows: TGTGCCAGCACCACAGACAGGAGGAACACTGAAGCTTTCTTT.

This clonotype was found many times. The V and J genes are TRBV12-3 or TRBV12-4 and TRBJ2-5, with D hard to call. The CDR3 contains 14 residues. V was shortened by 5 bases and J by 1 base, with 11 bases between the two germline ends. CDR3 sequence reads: CASSLRRIQETQYF. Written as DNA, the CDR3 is TGTGCCAGCAGTCTTAGACGGATCCAAGAGACCCAGTACTTC.

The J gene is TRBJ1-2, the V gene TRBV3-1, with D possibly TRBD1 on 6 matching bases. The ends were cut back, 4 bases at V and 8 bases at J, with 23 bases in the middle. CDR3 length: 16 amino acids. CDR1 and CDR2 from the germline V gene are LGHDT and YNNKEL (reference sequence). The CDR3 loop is CASSRNGQSLSRGYTF. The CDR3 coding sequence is TGTGCCAGCAGCCGTAACGGACAGTCCCTATCGAGAGGCTACACCTTC.

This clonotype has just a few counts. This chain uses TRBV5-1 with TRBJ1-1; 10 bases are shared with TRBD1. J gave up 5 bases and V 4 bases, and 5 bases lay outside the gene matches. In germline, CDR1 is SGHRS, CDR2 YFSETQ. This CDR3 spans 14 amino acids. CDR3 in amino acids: CASSVGTGETEAFF. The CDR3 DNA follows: TGCGCCAGCAGCGTCGGGACAGGGGAGACTGAAGCTTTCTTT.

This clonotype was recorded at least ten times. The chain's CDR3 is CSATGGGVANYGYTF. CDR3 sequence (DNA): TGCAGTGCTACAGGTGGAGGGGTTGCTAACTATGGCTACACCTTC. The chain links TRBV20-1 to TRBJ1-2, with D perhaps matching TRBD1 (5 bases). CDR1 is DFQATT, CDR2 SNEGSKA, per germline (reference sequence). This CDR3 has 15 amino acids. The V and J ends lost 4 bases and 0 bases respectively, with 15 bases between them.

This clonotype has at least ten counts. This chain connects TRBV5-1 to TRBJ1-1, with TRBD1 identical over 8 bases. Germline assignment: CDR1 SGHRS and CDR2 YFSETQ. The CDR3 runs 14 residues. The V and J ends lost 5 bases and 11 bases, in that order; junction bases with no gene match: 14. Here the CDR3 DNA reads TGCGCCAGCAGTCCTTCCTCCTCTCAGGGGGCTGCTTTCTTT. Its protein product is CASSPSSSQGAAFF. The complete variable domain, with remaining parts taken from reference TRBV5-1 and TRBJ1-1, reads KAGVTQTPRYLIKTRGQQVTLSCSPISGHRSVSWYQQTPGQGLQFLFEYFSETQRNKGNFPGRFSGRQFSNSRSEMNVSTLELGDSALYLCASSPSSSQGAAFFGQGTRLTVV.

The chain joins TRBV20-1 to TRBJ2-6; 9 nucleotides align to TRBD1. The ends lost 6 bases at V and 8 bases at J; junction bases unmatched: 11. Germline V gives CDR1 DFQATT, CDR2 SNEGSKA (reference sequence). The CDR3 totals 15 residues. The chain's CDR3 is CSAIIRDRVPNVLTF. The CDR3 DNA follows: TGCAGTGCCATTATCCGGGACAGGGTTCCCAACGTCCTGACTTTC.

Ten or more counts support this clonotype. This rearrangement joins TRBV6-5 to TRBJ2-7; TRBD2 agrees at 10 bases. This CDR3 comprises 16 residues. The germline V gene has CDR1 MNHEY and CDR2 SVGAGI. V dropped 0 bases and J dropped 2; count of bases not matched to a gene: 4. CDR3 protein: CASSYSNLAGAYEQYF. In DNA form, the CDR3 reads TGTGCCAGCAGTTACTCGAATCTAGCGGGAGCCTACGAGCAGTACTTC.

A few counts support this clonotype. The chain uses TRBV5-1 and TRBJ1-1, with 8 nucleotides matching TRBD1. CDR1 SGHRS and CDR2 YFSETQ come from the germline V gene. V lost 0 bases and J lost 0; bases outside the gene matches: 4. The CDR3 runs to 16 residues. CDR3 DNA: TGCGCCAGCAGCTTGGACGACAGGGGAATGAACACTGAAGCTTTCTTT. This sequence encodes CASSLDDRGMNTEAFF.